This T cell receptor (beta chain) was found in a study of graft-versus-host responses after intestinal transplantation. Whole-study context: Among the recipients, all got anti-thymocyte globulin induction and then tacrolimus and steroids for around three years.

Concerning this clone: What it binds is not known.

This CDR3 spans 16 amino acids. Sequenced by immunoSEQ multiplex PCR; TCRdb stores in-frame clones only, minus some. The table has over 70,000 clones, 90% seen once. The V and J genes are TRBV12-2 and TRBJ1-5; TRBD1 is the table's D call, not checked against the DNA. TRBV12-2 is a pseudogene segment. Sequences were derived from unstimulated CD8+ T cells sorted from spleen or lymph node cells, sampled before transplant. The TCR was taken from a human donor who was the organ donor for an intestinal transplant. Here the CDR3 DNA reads TGTGCAAGTCGCTCTAGGGTTCAGGGGGTAAGTCAGCCCCAGCATTTT. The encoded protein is CASRSRVQGVSQPQHF.